Presented here are 12 T cell receptor beta chains from one specimen sequenced in a study of blood T cell repertoires in COVID-19. TCRdb's table, derived via immunoSEQ multiplex PCR, lists solely in-frame clones and lacks some. The sample records about 180,000 clones, 87% being singletons. The sequenced sample was peripheral blood. Receptor source: a woman aged 50 to 65 with acute or convalescent COVID-19.

The chain has TRBV5-6 and TRBJ1-1, with D possibly being TRBD1 (6 bases). V gave up 3 bases and J gave up 7 bases, with 22 bases separating them. The CDR3 length is 16 residues. The V gene's germline CDR1 is SGHDT and CDR2 YYEEEE. DNA of the CDR3: TGTGCCAGCAGCTCGATGGGACAATGGCTCAGGGGTGAAGCTTTCTTT. Translating gives CASSSMGQWLRGEAFF.

The chain uses TRBV5-1 and TRBJ1-6; tentative D call: TRBD1 (6 bases). The germline V gene encodes CDR1 SGHRS and CDR2 YFSETQ. V was clipped by 4 bases and J by 0 bases, with 8 bases between them. This CDR3 has 15 residues. The CDR3 sequence: CASSPDSSYNSPLHF. In DNA, the CDR3 is TGCGCCAGCAGCCCGGACAGCTCCTATAATTCACCCCTCCACTTT. The entire variable domain, with the rest obtained from reference TRBV5-1 and TRBJ1-6, is as follows: KAGVTQTPRYLIKTRGQQVTLSCSPISGHRSVSWYQQTPGQGLQFLFEYFSETQRNKGNFPGRFSGRQFSNSRSEMNVSTLELGDSALYLCASSPDSSYNSPLHFGNGTRLTVT.

This clone has just a few counts. The genes are TRBV6-1 and TRBJ1-1; D remains ambiguous. V gave up 3 bases and J gave up 10 bases, with 21 bases separating them. CDR1 MNHNS and CDR2 SASEGT come from the germline V gene. The CDR3 is 15 residues long. CDR3 sequence (DNA): TGTGCCAGCAGTGATTGGGGTGCGGGCCAATTAGCAGCTTTCTTT. Its protein product is CASSDWGAGQLAAFF.

With respect to this clone: Its ends do not fully match the called genes, so a read error is possible. The chain recombines TRBV24-1 with TRBJ2-5; 9 bases are a match to TRBD1. The germline V gene encodes CDR1 KGHDR and CDR2 SFDVKD. CDR3 length equals 18 residues. Here the CDR3 reads CAISDLRLGQGPKETQYF. DNA of the CDR3: TGTGCCATCAGTGATTTACGGTTAGGACAGGGGCCGAAAGAGACCCAGTACTTC.

The chain combines TRBV11-3 with TRBJ2-4, with 8 bases identical to TRBD1. With V trimmed by 5 bases and J by 10 bases, 16 bases remained unmatched. This CDR3 has 16 amino acids. Germline assignment: CDR1 SGHNT and CDR2 YENEEA. The CDR3 spells CASSLRPGQATLIQYF. The DNA for the CDR3 is TGTGCCAGCAGCCTCCGACCGGGACAGGCGACACTAATTCAGTACTTC.

This clone is a singleton in its sample. The V gene is TRBV4-2, the J gene TRBJ2-7; D is possibly TRBD2 (6 bases). The CDR3 has 16 residues. V was cut by 0 bases and J by 1 base, with 13 bases left in between. Per the germline V gene, CDR1 is LGHNA and CDR2 is YNFKEQ. CDR3 sequence (DNA): TGTGCCAGCAGCCAAGATGGCGGGGTCGGATCCTACGAGCAGTACTTC. Translating gives CASSQDGGVGSYEQYF.

The gene calls are TRBV5-6 and TRBJ2-3; 7 bases are shared with TRBD1. V lost 0 bases, J lost 0 bases, and 10 bases stayed unmatched. In germline, CDR1 is SGHDT, CDR2 YYEEEE. The CDR3 runs 18 residues. In DNA form, the CDR3 reads TGTGCCAGCAGCTTGGTTTGGGGGACAGCCCCTAGCACAGATACGCAGTATTTT. Protein product: CASSLVWGTAPSTDTQYF. The full variable domain, with the rest looked up from reference TRBV5-6 and TRBJ2-3, is DAGVTQSPTHLIKTRGQQVTLRCSPKSGHDTVSWYQQALGQGPQFIFQYYEEEERQRGNFPDRFSGHQFPNYSSELNVNALLLGDSALYLCASSLVWGTAPSTDTQYFGPGTRLTVL.

This clone has a single count. The rearrangement links TRBV5-1 to TRBJ1-4; tentatively, D is TRBD1 (5 bases). Germline V gene sequence: CDR1 SGHRS, CDR2 YFSETQ. The CDR3 runs to 16 residues. V lost 0 bases and J lost 0, with 9 bases in between. The CDR3 sequence is CASSLVQGTTNEKLFF. The CDR3 DNA is TGCGCCAGCAGCTTGGTCCAGGGAACAACTAATGAAAAACTGTTTTTT.

The V and J genes are TRBV28 and TRBJ1-1; 8 bases are a match to TRBD1. The germline V gene has CDR1 MDHEN and CDR2 SYDVKM. The CDR3 sequence is 13 residues long. The J segment lost 4 bases and the V segment lost 10 bases, leaving 8 bases of the junction unmatched. CDR3 nucleotides: TGTGCCACTAAACAGGGGGGTAGCACTGAAGCTTTCTTT. This gives the protein CATKQGGSTEAFF.

This clone was counted once. The chain links TRBV10-3 to TRBJ2-1; D perhaps matches TRBD2 (7 bases). CDR3 length: 16 residues. V was clipped by 3 bases and J by 4 bases, with 16 bases between them. Germline values: CDR1 ENHRY, CDR2 SYGVKD. CDR3 protein: CAISDLGGGPYNEQFF. DNA for the CDR3: TGTGCCATCAGTGACCTAGGGGGGGGCCCGTACAATGAGCAGTTCTTC.

The CDR3: CASSPLGRGTMNTEAFF. In DNA, the CDR3 is TGTGCCAGCAGCCCTCTGGGGAGGGGTACCATGAACACTGAAGCTTTCTTT. This rearrangement joins TRBV9 to TRBJ1-1; D is possibly TRBD1 (5 bases). V was cut by 4 bases and J by 0 bases, with 19 bases left in between. The CDR3 covers 17 residues. Germline lookup yields CDR1 SGDLS and CDR2 YYNGEE.

The chain carries TRBV10-3 and TRBJ1-3; the match to TRBD1 covers 12 bases. The CDR3 covers 17 residues. V was pared by 6 bases and J by 0 bases, with 6 bases of the junction left unmatched. CDR1 and CDR2 from the germline V gene are ENHRY and SYGVKD. The CDR3 region is CAIRKGQGASSGNTIYF. Written as DNA, the CDR3 is TGTGCCATCAGGAAGGGACAGGGGGCGAGCTCTGGAAACACCATATATTTT.